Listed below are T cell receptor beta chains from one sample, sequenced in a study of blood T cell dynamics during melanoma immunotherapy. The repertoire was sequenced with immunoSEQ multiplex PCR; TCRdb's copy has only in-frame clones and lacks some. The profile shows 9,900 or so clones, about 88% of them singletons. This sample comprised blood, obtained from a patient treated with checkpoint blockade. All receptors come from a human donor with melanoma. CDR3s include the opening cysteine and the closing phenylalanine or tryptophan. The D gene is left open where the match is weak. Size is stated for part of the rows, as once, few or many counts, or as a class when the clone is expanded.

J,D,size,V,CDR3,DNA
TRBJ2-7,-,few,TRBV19,CASSMVPGDEQYF,TGTGCCAGTAGTATGGTACCGGGGGACGAGCAGTACTTC
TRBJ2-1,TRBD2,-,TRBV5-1,CASSSTSGGNNEQFF,TGCGCCAGCAGCTCGACTAGCGGAGGGAACAATGAGCAGTTCTTC
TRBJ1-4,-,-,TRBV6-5,CASSYSWQLEKLFF,TGTGCCAGCAGTTACTCTTGGCAGCTTGAAAAACTGTTTTTT
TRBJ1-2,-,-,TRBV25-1,CASSEWNREEHTF,TGTGCCAGCAGTGAATGGAACAGGGAAGAGCACACCTTC
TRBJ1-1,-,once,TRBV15,CATSRAPGDEAFF,TGTGCCACCAGCAGAGCCCCGGGGGATGAAGCTTTCTTT
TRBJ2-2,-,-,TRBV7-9,CASSPPGRGGTGELFF,TGTGCCAGCAGCCCCCCGGGGCGGGGTGGCACCGGGGAGCTGTTTTTT
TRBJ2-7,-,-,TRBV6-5,CASRRDTSYEQYF,TGTGCCAGCAGGCGGGACACATCCTACGAGCAGTACTTC
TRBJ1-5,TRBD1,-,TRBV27,CASSPRGDQPQHF,TGTGCCAGCAGTCCCAGGGGGGATCAGCCCCAGCATTTT
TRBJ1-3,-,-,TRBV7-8,CASSPRQGSGNTIYF,TGTGCCAGCAGCCCCCGGCAGGGCTCCGGAAACACCATATATTTT
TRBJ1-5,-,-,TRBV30,CAWRKAEGPQHF,TGTGCCTGGAGAAAGGCGGAGGGGCCCCAGCATTTT
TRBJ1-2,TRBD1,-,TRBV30,CAWSVGQGYGYTF,TGTGCCTGGAGTGTCGGACAGGGGTATGGCTACACCTTC
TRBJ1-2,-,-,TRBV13,CASSSASGYGYTF,TGTGCCAGCAGCTCCGCCTCAGGCTATGGCTACACCTTC
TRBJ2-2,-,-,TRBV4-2,CASSPHFSGTGELFF,TGTGCCAGCAGCCCGCATTTTAGCGGAACCGGGGAGCTGTTTTTT
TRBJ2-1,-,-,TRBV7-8,CASSFRVSYNEQFF,TGTGCCAGCAGCTTTAGGGTCTCCTACAATGAGCAGTTCTTC
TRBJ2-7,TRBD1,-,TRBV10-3,CAIRTGGSYEQYF,TGTGCCATCCGGACAGGGGGCTCCTACGAGCAGTACTTC
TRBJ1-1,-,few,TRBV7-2,CASSLSRNTEAFF,TGTGCCAGCAGCTTGTCCCGGAACACTGAAGCTTTCTTT
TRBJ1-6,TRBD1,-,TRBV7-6,CASSLMGTGEGSPLHF,TGTGCCAGCAGCTTAATGGGCACAGGGGAGGGTTCACCCCTCCACTTT
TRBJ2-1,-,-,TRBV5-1,CASSFGQSSYNEQFF,TGCGCCAGCAGCTTTGGACAGAGCTCCTACAATGAGCAGTTCTTC
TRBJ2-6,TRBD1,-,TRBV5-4,CASSVGTVPYSGANVLTF,TGTGCCAGCAGCGTAGGGACAGTACCCTACTCTGGGGCCAACGTCCTGACTTTC
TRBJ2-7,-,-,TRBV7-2,CASSLLRGTAGHEQYF,TGTGCCAGCAGCTTATTAAGGGGGACAGCGGGCCACGAGCAGTACTTC
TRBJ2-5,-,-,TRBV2,CASSDSGGRAETQYF,TGTGCCAGCAGTGATTCCGGGGGGCGCGCAGAGACCCAGTACTTC
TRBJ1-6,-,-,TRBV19,CASSSTGNSPLHF,TGTGCCAGTAGCAGTACAGGGAATTCACCCCTCCACTTT
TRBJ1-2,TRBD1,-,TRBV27,CASSNRGYGYTF,TGTGCCAGCAGTAACAGGGGTTACGGCTACACCTTC
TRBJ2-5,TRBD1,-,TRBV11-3,CASSFPRPFDRACETQYF,TGTGCCAGCAGCTTTCCCCGGCCGTTTGACAGGGCTTGCGAGACCCAGTACTTC
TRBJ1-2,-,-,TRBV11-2,CASSSLAGWNYGYTF,TGTGCCAGCAGCTCCTTGGCAGGGTGGAACTATGGCTACACCTTC
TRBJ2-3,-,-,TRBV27,CASSFGNTQYF,TGTGCCAGCAGTTTCGGAAATACGCAGTATTTT
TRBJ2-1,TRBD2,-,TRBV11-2,CASRPPGLAGSAYNEQFF,TGTGCCAGCAGACCACCCGGTTTAGCGGGGTCTGCCTACAATGAGCAGTTCTTC
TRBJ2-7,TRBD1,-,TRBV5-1,CASSLVVRARGIYEQYF,TGCGCCAGCAGCTTGGTTGTCCGGGCCAGGGGGATCTACGAGCAGTACTTC
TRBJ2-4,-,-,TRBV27,CASRPTGGNIQYF,TGTGCCAGCAGACCAACAGGAGGAAACATTCAGTACTTC
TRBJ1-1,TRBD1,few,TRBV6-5,CASSDRETEAFF,TGTGCCAGCAGCGACAGGGAAACTGAAGCTTTCTTT
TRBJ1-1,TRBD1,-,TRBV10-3,CAISEGGGETEAFF,TGTGCCATCAGTGAAGGGGGCGGGGAGACTGAAGCTTTCTTT
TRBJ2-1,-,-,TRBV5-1,CASSLGRVWEQFF,TGCGCCAGCAGCTTGGGACGGGTGTGGGAGCAGTTCTTC
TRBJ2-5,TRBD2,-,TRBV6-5,CASSSRGAVQETQYF,TGTGCCAGCAGTTCGCGGGGGGCGGTCCAAGAGACCCAGTACTTC
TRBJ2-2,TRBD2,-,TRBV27,CASGPASGTTGELFF,TGTGCCAGCGGTCCGGCTAGCGGGACGACCGGGGAGCTGTTTTTT